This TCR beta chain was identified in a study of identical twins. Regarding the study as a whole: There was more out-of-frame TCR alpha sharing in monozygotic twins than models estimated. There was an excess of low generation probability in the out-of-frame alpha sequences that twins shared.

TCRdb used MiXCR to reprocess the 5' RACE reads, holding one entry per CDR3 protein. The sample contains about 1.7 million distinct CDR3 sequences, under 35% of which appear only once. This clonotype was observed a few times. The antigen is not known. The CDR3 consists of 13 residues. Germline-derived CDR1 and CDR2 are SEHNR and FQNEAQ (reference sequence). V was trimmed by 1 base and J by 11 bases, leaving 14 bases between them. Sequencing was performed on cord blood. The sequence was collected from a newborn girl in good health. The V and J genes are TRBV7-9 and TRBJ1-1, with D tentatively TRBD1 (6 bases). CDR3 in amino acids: CASSLEAGAGAFF. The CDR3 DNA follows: TGTGCCAGCAGCTTAGAAGCAGGGGCTGGGGCTTTCTTT.